These 14 T cell receptor beta chains share one sample of origin, sequenced in a study of blood T cells in healthy people across ages. Together with a sample-barcoded 5' primer, a J-beta primer mix was included in a second PCR lasting about 7 to 11 cycles. TCRdb analysed the 5' RACE reads with MiXCR anew, one entry per CDR3 protein. The sample contains 550,000 to 600,000 distinct CDR3 sequences, roughly 28% of which appear only once. Sequenced input: blood. Every receptor here comes from a woman aged 70-85 years in good health.

The chain has TRBV21-1 and TRBJ2-4. TRBV21-1 is a pseudogene. The CDR3 is 18 amino acids. In nucleotides, the CDR3 is TGTGCCAGCAGCAATCCGGTGTGCGACAACTTAGCCAAAAACATTCAGTACTTC. This translates into CASSNPVCDNLAKNIQYF.

This rearrangement joins TRBV20-1 to TRBJ1-6; TRBD1 matches 10 bases. With 1 base clipped from V and 7 bases from J, the junction kept 4 bases outside the gene matches. The CDR3 length is 15 residues. Germline CDR1 reads DFQATT; CDR2 reads SNEGSKA (reference sequence). The DNA of the CDR3 is TGCAGTGCTAGAGGCCTGGGACAGGGGAATTCACCCCTCCACTTT. Protein: CSARGLGQGNSPLHF.

This chain joins TRBV7-9 and TRBJ2-5; possibly TRBD2 for D (6 bases). Germline CDR1 is SEHNR and CDR2 is FQNEAQ (reference sequence). V was clipped by 5 bases and J by 2 bases, with 18 bases between them. The CDR3 extends over 16 amino acids. Here the CDR3 DNA reads TGTGCCAGCAGCCCGGATTGGGGAGGCGGTCAAGAGACCCAGTACTTC. Protein: CASSPDWGGGQETQYF.

V and J are TRBV5-1 and TRBJ1-2, with 8 bases matching TRBD1. CDR3 length: 14 amino acids. V was pared by 4 bases and J by 8 bases, with 10 bases of the junction left unmatched. Germline CDR1 SGHRS, CDR2 YFSETQ. The CDR3 spells CASSVETGVYGYTF. The CDR3 region has the DNA TGCGCCAGCAGCGTCGAGACAGGGGTTTACGGCTACACCTTC.

In this sample, this clonotype turned up a few times. The chain carries TRBV4-3 and TRBJ2-3; the match to TRBD2 covers 9 bases. The CDR3 is 17 amino acids. After removal of 0 bases from V and 5 bases from J, the junction contained 9 bases not matched to a gene. Germline lookup yields CDR1 LGHNA and CDR2 YSLEER. The CDR3 region has the DNA TGCGCCAGCAGCCAAGATTCGGCTAGCGGGGAGAAAGATACGCAGTATTTT. Translated, it gives CASSQDSASGEKDTQYF.

Only a few counts were recorded for this clonotype. The V gene is TRBV7-6, the J gene TRBJ2-1; 7 bases line up with TRBD2. V shed 4 bases and J 9 bases; nucleotides not matched to a gene: 9. The CDR3 has 14 residues. In germline, CDR1 is SGHVS, CDR2 FNYEAQ. The CDR3 nucleotides are TGTGCCAGCAGCTCCCTGAGGACTAGTGTTGAGCAGTTCTTC. Translating it yields CASSSLRTSVEQFF.

This clonotype occurred many times. The J gene is TRBJ1-2, the V gene TRBV6-6; possibly TRBD1 for D (5 bases). Germline CDR1 reads MNHNY; CDR2 reads SVGAGI (reference sequence). V was pared by 10 bases and J by 2 bases, with 14 bases between. This CDR3 has 13 residues. This CDR3 reads CAISRDPNYGYTF. The CDR3 bases are TGTGCCATCTCCCGGGACCCCAACTATGGCTACACCTTC.

A note on this clonotype: At one boundary the junction diverges from the germline segment, which might be a read error. The chain uses TRBV2 and TRBJ1-5, with D perhaps matching TRBD1 (5 bases). CDR1 is SNHLY and CDR2 is FYNNEI in the germline V gene. The CDR3 spans 12 residues. The chain's CDR3 is CTSCRDNQPQHF. CDR3 in DNA: TGTACCAGCTGCAGGGATAATCAGCCCCAGCATTTT.

This clonotype was observed a handful of times. A read error may produce the germline difference seen at one junction end. The chain recombines TRBV11-3 with TRBJ2-7; 10 positions agree with TRBD2. CDR1 and CDR2 from the germline V gene are SGHNT and YENEEA. CDR3 size: 15 residues. The DNA of the CDR3 is TGTGCCAGCAGCCAATCTAGCGGGAGCTCCCACGAGCAGTACTTC. As protein: CASSQSSGSSHEQYF. Together with reference TRBV11-3 and TRBJ2-7, the CDR3 gives the full variable domain: EAGVVQSPRYKIIEKKQPVAFWCNPISGHNTLYWYLQNLGQGPELLIRYENEEAVDDSQLPKDRFSAERLKGVDSTLKIQPAELGDSAVYLCASSQSSGSSHEQYFGPGTRLTVT.

The chain carries TRBV6-2 or TRBV6-3 and TRBJ2-5, with TRBD2 matching 8 bases. V trimming: 10 bases; J trimming: 5 bases; junction bases outside the gene matches: 15. The CDR3 has 15 residues. Germline lookup yields CDR1 MNHEY and CDR2 SVGEGT. CDR3 DNA: TGTGCCACGACCGGGAGGGAGCCTAGTTGGGAGACCCAGTACTTC. Protein: CATTGREPSWETQYF.

This clonotype has only a few counts. This chain connects TRBV7-2 to TRBJ2-5; unclear D gene. Germline V lookup: CDR1 SGHTA, CDR2 FQGNSA. The CDR3 length is 13 residues. V was trimmed by 2 bases and J by 1 base, leaving 5 bases between them. Here the CDR3 reads CASSLLSQETQYF. The CDR3 coding sequence is TGTGCCAGCAGCTTACTGAGCCAAGAGACCCAGTACTTC.

For the CDR3, the DNA is TGTGCCAGCAGTCGGGGGATGGACTATGGCTACACCTTC. It encodes CASSRGMDYGYTF. The V and J genes are TRBV3-1 and TRBJ1-2, with D tentatively TRBD1 (5 bases). The germline V gene has CDR1 LGHDT and CDR2 YNNKEL (reference sequence). Trimming took 6 bases from V and 3 from J, leaving 11 bases between them. This CDR3 is built from 13 residues.

To note about this clonotype: Germline is not matched at one junction end, which may reflect a read error. The V gene is TRBV20-1, the J gene TRBJ1-2; 7 bases align to TRBD1. The CDR3 loop spans 14 amino acids. The V gene's germline CDR1 is DFQATT and CDR2 SNEGSKA (reference sequence). The CDR3, as DNA: TGCAGTGCTAAGACGGGACAGACTAACTATGGCTGCACCTTC. This codes for CSAKTGQTNYGCTF.

The genes are TRBV5-1 and TRBJ2-5; 10 bases line up with TRBD2. Trimming removed 7 bases from V and 2 bases from J; junction bases left unmatched: 5. Germline assignment: CDR1 SGHRS and CDR2 YFSETQ. This CDR3 has 14 residues. The CDR3 DNA reads TGCGCCAGCTCTAGCGGGGGTTGGCAAGAGACCCAGTACTTC. Translated, it gives CASSSGGWQETQYF.